This TCR beta chain was sequenced during a study of T cells after yellow fever vaccination. Study results and caveats: Relatively few clonotypes were ones that appeared in both CD4 and CD8 compartments. Peak timing came faster in the weaker secondary response, day 5 versus 15.

It was through 5'RACE template switching that TCR cDNA was made, with a universal primer site and UMIs added. Each CDR3 protein gets one entry after TCRdb re-called the 5' RACE reads with MiXCR. The sample includes roughly 140,000 distinct CDR3 sequences, more than 6% of them seen just once. Many counts were recorded for this clonotype. Its antigen is unknown. With V trimmed by 3 bases and J by 6 bases, 6 bases remained unmatched. The CDR3 has 15 amino acids. The material was CD4+ T cells sorted from PBMCs, obtained 5 days after the yellow fever booster vaccination. The receptor's source is a man under 40 who received the YFV17D yellow fever vaccine. V and J are TRBV12-3 or TRBV12-4 and TRBJ2-3; 10 bases agree with TRBD2. The DNA for the CDR3 is TGTGCCAGCAGTTTGAGCGGGAGGGCGGGGGATACGCAGTATTTT. This codes for CASSLSGRAGDTQYF.